This T cell receptor beta chain was captured by sequencing in a study of human T cells and chemical hapten exposure. Time point defined: pre-sensitization, week 0. Treatment meaning: therapeutic diphenylcyclopropenone sensitization with weekly scalp DPC. TCRdb independently ran MiXCR on the RACE reads; one entry per CDR3 protein. The sample carries some 70,000 distinct CDR3 sequences, approximately 11% recorded once. This TCR came from a woman in her forties or fifties with alopecia areata. Some clones in this sample may be carry-over from other donors' samples. The material was whole blood, obtained in connection with sensitization to the hapten diphenylcyclopropenone (DPC).

CDR3 DNA sequence: TGCAGCGCCACTTCCAGGAGCTCCGGGGAGCTGTTTTTT. Translating it yields CSATSRSSGELFF. V is TRBV29-1 and J is TRBJ2-2; no clear D. The V end was cut by 7 bases, the J end by 6 bases, with 15 bases between. The CDR3 runs to 13 residues. Germline V gene lookup returns CDR1 SQVTM and CDR2 ANQGSEA.